This is a list of T cell receptor beta chains from one sample in a study of Ad26.COV2.S vaccination and SARS-CoV-2 variants. Using immunoSEQ multiplex PCR, the repertoire was profiled, and TCRdb retains in-frame clones only, with some absent. Found here are some 180,000 clones, 87% of them singletons; the top ten hold 5.9%. Sequenced material: peripheral blood, taken after recovery from COVID-19. These receptors all stem from a human donor who had recovered from COVID-19. Both conserved end residues are part of each CDR3. The D gene is left open where the match is weak. Size is omitted from some rows. Given values are once, few, many or a class for expanded clones.

>NA|TRBJ2-3|NA|TRBV24-1
TGTGCCACCAGTGGTCACGCAGATACGCAGTATTTT
CATSGHADTQYF
>NA|TRBJ1-2|NA|TRBV29-1
TGCAGCGTTGGACAGAACTATGGCTACACCTTC
CSVGQNYGYTF
>NA|TRBJ1-4|NA|TRBV18
TGTGCCAGCTCACCAATGGGAAAAGGGGCAACTAATGAAAAACTGTTTTTT
CASSPMGKGATNEKLFF
>NA|TRBJ2-7|NA|TRBV7-9
TGTGCCAGCAGCTTGAGTGGCTACGAGCAGTACTTC
CASSLSGYEQYF
>NA|TRBJ1-2|NA|TRBV21-1
TGTGCCAGCAGGGACAGGGGCTATGGCTACACCTTC
CASRDRGYGYTF
>TRBD2|TRBJ2-1|NA|TRBV5-1
TGCGCCAGCAGCTCCCCCCGTGGACTAGCGGGAGATCATAATGAGCAGTTCTTC
CASSSPRGLAGDHNEQFF
>NA|TRBJ1-5|once|TRBV21-1
TGTGCCAGCAGACAGGGGATCGTAGCTGATAGCAATCAGCCCCAGCATTTT
CASRQGIVADSNQPQHF
>NA|TRBJ2-3|NA|TRBV6-5
TGTGCCAGCAGTCATAGACAAACTAGCACAGATACGCAGTATTTT
CASSHRQTSTDTQYF
>NA|TRBJ1-2|NA|TRBV2
TGTGCCAGCATACAGGGCAGGAACTATGGCTACACCTTC
CASIQGRNYGYTF
>TRBD2|TRBJ2-3|NA|TRBV5-4
TGTGCCAGCATCCCGGGAGGCGGGAGATCACCAGATACGCAGTATTTT
CASIPGGGRSPDTQYF
>NA|TRBJ1-1|NA|TRBV4-1
TGCGCCAGCAGCCAAGAAGGGCGGAAGAACACTGAAGCTTTCTTT
CASSQEGRKNTEAFF
>NA|TRBJ2-3|NA|TRBV3-1/TRBV3-2
TGTGCCAGCAGCTCCCGGGTTAACACAGATACGCAGTATTTT
CASSSRVNTDTQYF
>NA|TRBJ1-2|NA|TRBV5-1
TGCGCCAGCAGCTTACAGGGAGGCGGCTACACCTTC
CASSLQGGGYTF
>NA|TRBJ2-1|NA|TRBV12-3/TRBV12-4
TGTGCCAGCATTTCACGGGGGGAGCAGTTCTTC
CASISRGEQFF
>NA|TRBJ2-7|NA|TRBV23-1
TGCGCCAGCATTCCTCCGTTGGACCCGGACTACGAGCAGTACTTC
CASIPPLDPDYEQYF
>NA|TRBJ2-1|NA|TRBV23-1
TGCGCCAGCAGTCAACTTGGCAGCCTTCGGGCCAATGAGCAGTTCTTC
CASSQLGSLRANEQFF
>TRBD1|TRBJ1-1|NA|TRBV18
TGTGCCAGCTCACCCCCAGGGGGCACTGAAGCTTTCTTT
CASSPPGGTEAFF
>TRBD1|TRBJ1-3|once|TRBV5-1
TGCGCCAGCAGCGGAACCGGGACAGCGAGCTCTGGAAACACCATATATTTT
CASSGTGTASSGNTIYF
>NA|TRBJ2-1|NA|TRBV3-1/TRBV3-2
TGTGCCAGCAGCCAGATACGCAATGAGCAGTTCTTC
CASSQIRNEQFF
>NA|TRBJ1-2|once|TRBV28
TGTGCCAGCAGTTTATCCCCGTCCTTTTACGATGGCTACACCTTC
CASSLSPSFYDGYTF
>NA|TRBJ2-7|NA|TRBV12-3/TRBV12-4
TGTGCCAGCTCCCCGGCAGTAAACGAGCAGTACTTC
CASSPAVNEQYF
>NA|TRBJ1-3|NA|TRBV3-1/TRBV3-2
TGTGCCAGCAGCCAAGGCCTAGGGAACTCTGGAAACACCATATATTTT
CASSQGLGNSGNTIYF
>NA|TRBJ2-1|NA|TRBV11-2
TGTGCCAGCAGCTTAGATTTAAGGGTCGTAACTCATGAGCAGTTCTTC
CASSLDLRVVTHEQFF
>TRBD2|TRBJ2-3|NA|TRBV4-2
TGTGCCAGCAGCCCTCGGAACAGCCGGACTAGCGACACAGATACGCAGTATTTT
CASSPRNSRTSDTDTQYF
>NA|TRBJ2-7|few|TRBV5-1
TGCGCCAGCAGAGAGGGGGAGGGAACCTACGAGCAGTACTTC
CASREGEGTYEQYF
>NA|TRBJ2-7|NA|TRBV6-5
TGTGCCGCCCGGGACCACTACGAGCAGTACTTC
CAARDHYEQYF
>NA|TRBJ1-2|NA|TRBV5-4
TGTGCCAGCAGTTTGACAGCTAACTATGGCTACACCTTC
CASSLTANYGYTF
>NA|TRBJ2-7|NA|TRBV5-1
TGCGCCAGCAGCCGGGAAGGACAATCCTACGAGCAGTACTTC
CASSREGQSYEQYF
>TRBD2|TRBJ2-3|NA|TRBV5-4
TGTGCCAGCAGCTCCGGACTAGCAGCGGTTAGATCTATCACAAATACGCAGTATTTT
CASSSGLAAVRSITNTQYF
>NA|TRBJ2-3|once|TRBV10-3
TGTGGGGGGGCAGATTCAATCACAGATACGCAGTATTTT
CGGADSITDTQYF
>TRBD1|TRBJ2-7|NA|TRBV19
TGTGCCAGTAGTATGGGGGACAGGGCCTACGAGCAGTACTTC
CASSMGDRAYEQYF
>TRBD1|TRBJ2-7|NA|TRBV2
TGTGCCAGCAGTCGCAGGGGACAGGTCGCCTACGAGCAGTACTTC
CASSRRGQVAYEQYF
>TRBD1|TRBJ1-3|NA|TRBV9
TGTGCCAGCAGCGGACGGACAGGAGTCTCTGGAAACACCATATATTTT
CASSGRTGVSGNTIYF
>NA|TRBJ1-1|NA|TRBV6-6
TGTGCCAGCAGTTACTCGAGACAGTTATCTGAAGCTTTCTTT
CASSYSRQLSEAFF
>NA|TRBJ2-1|NA|TRBV7-2
TGTGCCAGCAGCTTAATCGCCTTACACAATGAGCAGTTCTTC
CASSLIALHNEQFF
>NA|TRBJ2-5|NA|TRBV3-1/TRBV3-2
TGTGCCAGCAGCCCGGGACCGCAAGAGACCCAGTACTTC
CASSPGPQETQYF
>TRBD1|TRBJ1-3|NA|TRBV30
TGTGCCTGGAGTACGACAGGGGGTGGAAACACCATATATTTT
CAWSTTGGGNTIYF
>TRBD1|TRBJ1-1|NA|TRBV6-5
TGTGCCAGCAGCGACAGGGGCCCTTTAAACGCTTTCTTT
CASSDRGPLNAFF
>NA|TRBJ1-4|NA|TRBV11-2
TGTGCCAGCAGCTTAGGGGACGGACCTAATGAAAAACTGTTTTTT
CASSLGDGPNEKLFF
>TRBD2|TRBJ2-7|NA|TRBV7-9
TGTGCCAGCAGCTTATCGGGGGGCTACGAGCAGTACTTC
CASSLSGGYEQYF
>TRBD2|TRBJ2-2|NA|TRBV29-1
TGCAGCGTTGAAAGGTGGGGTAGCGGGAGGTCCGGGGAGCTGTTTTTT
CSVERWGSGRSGELFF
>NA|TRBJ1-1|NA|TRBV2
TGTGCCAGCAGTTCGACAGGATACATGAACACTGAAGCTTTCTTT
CASSSTGYMNTEAFF
>TRBD2|TRBJ2-3|once|TRBV5-4
TGTGCCAGCAGCCTGTGGACTAGCGGGGAGACAGATACGCAGTATTTT
CASSLWTSGETDTQYF
>NA|TRBJ1-6|NA|TRBV6-5
TGTGCCAGCACTGGGGGGAGCTCCTATAATTCACCCCTCCACTTT
CASTGGSSYNSPLHF
>NA|TRBJ2-1|NA|TRBV6-5
TGTGCCAGCAGCCTCAACTCCTACAATGAGCAGTTCTTC
CASSLNSYNEQFF
>NA|TRBJ1-2|NA|TRBV29-1
TGCAGCGTCTCCTCGGACGGAGGGGATTATGGCTACACCTTC
CSVSSDGGDYGYTF
>TRBD1|TRBJ1-2|NA|TRBV6-5
TGTGCCAGCAGCCGGGACAGGGCCTATGGCTACACCTTC
CASSRDRAYGYTF